This T cell receptor (beta chain) came from a study of blood T cell repertoires in COVID-19. Study at large: The United States, Italy and Spain were the sources of the acute and convalescent COVID-19 samples. Sample material is recorded as cDNA or gDNA derived from T cells, B-cell-depleted T cells, or PBMCs.

Original analysis: Nucleated cell number was recorded as an estimate derived from reference gene primer amplification. Assay used: immunoSEQ multiplex PCR; TCRdb lists only in-frame clones, some missing. V and J calls and clone size follow that table, whereas D and trimming were derived from the DNA. The sample lists about 190,000 clones; more than 70% were seen once. This CDR3 comprises 13 residues. Trimming removed 7 bases from V and 4 bases from J; junction bases left unmatched: 8. In germline, CDR1 is GTSNPN, CDR2 SVGIG (reference sequence). V usage is TRBV30 and J usage is TRBJ2-7; 9 bases line up with TRBD2. The receptor's source is a human donor in a cohort sampled during active COVID-19. Sequenced input: peripheral blood. In DNA form, the CDR3 reads TGTGCCTACGTAAGTAGCGGGAGTTACGAGCAGTACTTC. This gives the protein CAYVSSGSYEQYF.